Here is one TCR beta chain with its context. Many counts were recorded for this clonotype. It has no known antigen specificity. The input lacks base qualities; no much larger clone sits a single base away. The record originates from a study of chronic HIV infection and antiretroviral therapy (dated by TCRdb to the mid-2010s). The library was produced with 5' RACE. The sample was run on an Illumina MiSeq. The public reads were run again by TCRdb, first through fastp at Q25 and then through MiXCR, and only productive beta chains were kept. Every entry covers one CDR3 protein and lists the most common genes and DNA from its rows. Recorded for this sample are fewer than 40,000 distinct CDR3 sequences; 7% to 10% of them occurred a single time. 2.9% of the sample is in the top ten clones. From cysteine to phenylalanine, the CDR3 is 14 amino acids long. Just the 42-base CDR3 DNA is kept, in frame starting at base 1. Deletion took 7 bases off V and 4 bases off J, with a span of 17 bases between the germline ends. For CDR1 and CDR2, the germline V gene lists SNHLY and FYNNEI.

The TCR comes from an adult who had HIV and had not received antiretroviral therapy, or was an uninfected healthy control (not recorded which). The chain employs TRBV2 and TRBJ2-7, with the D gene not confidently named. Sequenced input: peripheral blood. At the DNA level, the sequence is TGTGCCAGCACTAGGCCGGGCCCTCCTTACGAGCAGTACTTC. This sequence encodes CASTRPGPPYEQYF.